This T cell receptor beta chain was identified in a study of OX40 agonist ivuxolimab in advanced cancers. On the study more broadly: Patients were treated with intravenous ivuxolimab, dosed at 0.01 to 10 mg/kg and infused every 2 weeks.

Method: immunoSEQ multiplex PCR; TCRdb's copy keeps in-frame clones and lacks some. The sample shows tens of thousands of clones, around 90% of them seen only once. CDR1 is SGHVS, CDR2 FQNEAQ, per germline. The CDR3 has 16 amino acids. V trimming: 1 base; J trimming: 4 bases; junction bases outside the gene matches: 6. The V and J genes are TRBV7-8 and TRBJ2-4; 8 nucleotides align to TRBD1. The sequencing here drew on CD4+ or CD8+ T cells sorted from blood, taken in a trial of the OX40 agonist ivuxolimab. This TCR was sampled from an adult with an advanced solid tumor such as melanoma, head and neck, liver or kidney cancer. The CDR3 sequence is CASSLGRRQGKNIQYF. The DNA of the CDR3 is TGTGCCAGCAGCTTAGGCCGCCGACAGGGGAAAAACATTCAGTACTTC.